These 5 T cell receptor beta chains share one sample of origin, sequenced in a study of T cells expressing NK-cell markers. After re-calling the 5' RACE reads, TCRdb lists one entry per CDR3 protein, DNA absent. The sample totals approximately 170,000 distinct CDR3 sequences. The sample comprised blood T cells: a sorted CD56 or NKG2C T cell subset, CD4+ or CD8+ T cells, or bulk PBMC T cells (not recorded which). The receptors stem from a man aged 18-75 years in good health.

The rearrangement links TRBV19 to TRBJ2-7; TCRdb calls TRBD1, which cannot be checked without DNA. The germline CDR1 and CDR2 sequences are LNHDA and SQIVND (reference sequence). The CDR3 is made up of 15 amino acids. This CDR3 is CASSMMGESRYEQYF. The entire variable domain, with the rest obtained from reference TRBV19 and TRBJ2-7, is as follows: DGGITQSPKYLFRKEGQNVTLSCEQNLNHDAMYWYRQDPGQGLRLIYYSQIVNDFQKGDIAEGYSVSREKKESFPLTVTSAQKNPTAFYLCASSMMGESRYEQYFGPGTRLTVT.

The rearrangement uses TRBV12-5 and TRBJ2-3; the TCRdb D gene call, TRBD2, has no DNA to confirm it. CDR3 length: 15 residues. CDR1 and CDR2 from the germline V gene are LGHNT and FRNRAP. The CDR3 loop is CASGSGTSLSDTQYF.

The CDR3 region is CASSFTPSTGDNEKLFF. The rearrangement uses TRBV2 and TRBJ1-4; the D gene TCRdb calls, TRBD1, cannot be checked with no DNA. The germline gives CDR1 SNHLY, CDR2 FYNNEI. This CDR3 spans 17 amino acids.

The J gene is TRBJ1-4, the V gene TRBV11-2. Germline-derived CDR1 and CDR2 are SGHAT and FQNNGV. This CDR3 has 13 amino acids. The CDR3 spells CASSLDDAEKLFF. The entire variable domain, with the rest obtained from reference TRBV11-2 and TRBJ1-4, is as follows: EAGVAQSPRYKIIEKRQSVAFWCNPISGHATLYWYQQILGQGPKLLIQFQNNGVVDDSQLPKDRFSAERLKGVDSTLKIQPAKLEDSAVYLCASSLDDAEKLFFGSGTQLSVL.

This chain uses TRBV11-1 with TRBJ2-3. Germline CDR1 is SGHAT and CDR2 is FQDESV (reference sequence). The CDR3 covers 14 residues. The CDR3 sequence: CASSLEDHMDTQYF.